This T cell receptor beta chain was found in a study of shared clonotypes between healthy human individuals. Whole-study results and caveats: Memory subsets generally showed lower estimated richness than naive subsets.

In regard to this clone: The antigen remains undetermined.

All donors qualified as healthy HIV-negative adults and had experienced no recent acute infections or vaccinations. From CD4+ cells came CD45RA+ naive and CD45RA-negative memory subsets. V shed 7 bases and J shed 6 bases, with 11 bases lying between them. The CDR3 has 12 amino acids. Germline CDR1 SGDLS, CDR2 YYNGEE. Some clones are missing from TCRdb's copy, which holds only in-frame ones; the method was immunoSEQ multiplex PCR. The table lists millions of clones, roughly 94% of them singletons. V gene TRBV9 combines with J gene TRBJ2-1; D may be TRBD1 (6 bases). Sequencing input: naive CD4+ T cells sorted from blood. The subset denotes: CD45RA+ positively selected. This clonotype was sampled from a man younger than 35 in good health. The CDR3 coding sequence is TGTGCCAGCCGGGACATCACCAATGAGCAGTTCTTC. Its protein is CASRDITNEQFF.